One sample yielded the 22 T cell receptor beta chains listed below, sequenced in a study of blood T cell dynamics during melanoma immunotherapy. Time point defined: week 3, after first cycle of checkpoint inhibitor. Produced via immunoSEQ multiplex PCR; TCRdb's table is partial and in-frame only. The data contain more than 9,000 clones, around 87% of them singletons. This material consisted of blood, taken from a patient treated with checkpoint blockade. The receptor set was obtained from a human donor with melanoma.

The gene calls are TRBV6-1 and TRBJ1-2; no firm D call. Germline CDR1 MNHNS, CDR2 SASEGT. V was cut by 7 bases and J by 7 bases, with 16 bases left in between. The CDR3 has 13 residues. CDR3 protein: CASTETARSGYTF. CDR3 sequence (DNA): TGTGCCAGCACGGAGACGGCCAGGTCTGGCTACACCTTC.

The chain employs TRBV27 and TRBJ2-6; D is unclear. Germline values: CDR1 MNHEY, CDR2 SMNVEV (reference sequence). V lost 5 bases, J lost 0 bases, and 14 bases lay in between. The CDR3 length is 17 residues. CDR3 DNA: TGTGCCAGCAGTCCAACAAATCCACGCTCTGGGGCCAACGTCCTGACTTTC. Residues: CASSPTNPRSGANVLTF.

The CDR3 protein is CASSLEGQGDYGYTF. As DNA, the CDR3 is TGTGCCAGCAGCTTGGAGGGACAGGGGGACTATGGCTACACCTTC. This chain uses TRBV5-5 with TRBJ1-2; 11 bases are a match to TRBD1. J gave up 3 bases and V 0 bases, and 1 base lay outside the gene matches. CDR3 length: 15 amino acids. CDR1 and CDR2 from the germline V gene are SGHKS and YYEKEE (reference sequence).

This clone has a handful of counts. The gene calls are TRBV19 and TRBJ2-1; TRBD2 agrees at 11 bases. Trimming cost V 6 bases and J 5 bases; bases outside gene matches: 6. This CDR3 comprises 15 residues. Germline assignment: CDR1 LNHDA and CDR2 SQIVND (reference sequence). CDR3 in amino acids: CASRELAGVNNEQFF. In DNA, the CDR3 is TGTGCCAGTAGGGAACTAGCGGGGGTTAACAATGAGCAGTTCTTC.

This clone came up once. The chain recombines TRBV2 with TRBJ2-1; D is undetermined. Trimming cost V 6 bases and J 4 bases, with 16 bases left between them. There are 15 residues in the CDR3. Germline values: CDR1 SNHLY, CDR2 FYNNEI. CDR3 amino acids: CASRVTESTYNEQFF. CDR3 coding DNA: TGTGCCAGCAGGGTTACCGAGTCCACATACAATGAGCAGTTCTTC.

The chain has TRBV9 and TRBJ1-2; D gene ambiguous. The germline gives CDR1 SGDLS, CDR2 YYNGEE. The ends were cut back, 0 bases at V and 3 bases at J, with 9 bases in the middle. The CDR3 covers 14 residues. The CDR3 sequence is CASSVDGRDYGYTF. CDR3 in DNA: TGTGCCAGCAGCGTAGATGGGAGGGACTATGGCTACACCTTC.

The chain is built from TRBV14 and TRBJ2-7, with D possibly TRBD2 on 5 matching bases. CDR1 and CDR2 (germline): SGHDN, FVKESK. The CDR3 covers 13 residues. Deletions cut 0 bases from V and 10 bases from J, with 13 bases between. CDR3 region: CASSQDLVSGQYF. The DNA of the CDR3 is TGTGCCAGCAGCCAAGATCTTGTATCGGGACAGTACTTC.

The chain uses TRBV19 and TRBJ1-5; D unclear. The CDR3 is 13 amino acids. Per the germline V gene, CDR1 is LNHDA and CDR2 is SQIVND (reference sequence). The V and J ends lost 8 bases and 2 bases respectively, with 10 bases between them. CDR3 sequence reads: CASQGMGNQPQHF. The CDR3 coding sequence is TGTGCCAGTCAAGGCATGGGCAATCAGCCCCAGCATTTT.

This chain links TRBV5-6 with TRBJ1-1; no clear D gene. The germline V gene encodes CDR1 SGHDT and CDR2 YYEEEE. The V gene lost 4 bases and the J gene lost 0 bases, with 10 bases spanning the gap. This CDR3 contains 14 residues. CDR3 DNA: TGTGCCAGCAGCCCCTGGGCCCTGAACACTGAAGCTTTCTTT. Residues: CASSPWALNTEAFF.

The genes are TRBV5-5 and TRBJ2-7; possibly TRBD1 for D (6 bases). Trimming removed 0 bases from V and 2 bases from J, with 9 bases in between. Germline CDR1 is SGHKS and CDR2 is YYEKEE (reference sequence). The CDR3 has 14 residues. The CDR3 DNA reads TGTGCCAGCAGCTTGGGGGCAGGGGCCTACGAGCAGTACTTC. Protein sequence: CASSLGAGAYEQYF.

This chain uses TRBV29-1 with TRBJ1-1; D is perhaps TRBD1 (6 bases). Germline V CDR1 and CDR2: SQVTM, ANQGSEA. The CDR3 is 16 residues long. V was shortened by 0 bases and J by 0 bases, with 14 bases between the two germline ends. DNA for the CDR3: TGCAGCGTTGAAGATCTTTGGGACAAGATGAACACTGAAGCTTTCTTT. It is translated as CSVEDLWDKMNTEAFF.

The sample holds a few counts of this clone. V gene TRBV6-5 combines with J gene TRBJ1-6, with D tentatively TRBD1 (5 bases). Germline CDR1 reads MNHEY; CDR2 reads SVGAGI. The CDR3 loop spans 14 amino acids. The germline V and J ends were trimmed by 6 bases and 4 bases, with 10 bases remaining between them. The CDR3, as DNA: TGTGCCAGCAGCCCGGGGGGTTATAATTCACCCCTCCACTTT. Translation gives CASSPGGYNSPLHF.

The J gene is TRBJ2-7, the V gene TRBV7-2; 10 bases line up with TRBD2. Per germline, CDR1 SGHTA and CDR2 FQGNSA. CDR3 size: 15 residues. V dropped 6 bases and J dropped 4; count of bases not matched to a gene: 9. CDR3 amino acids: CASSWTSGGSYEQYF. In nucleotides, the CDR3 is TGTGCCAGCAGTTGGACTAGCGGCGGGTCTTACGAGCAGTACTTC.

The chain employs TRBV19 and TRBJ2-2; D perhaps matches TRBD2 (6 bases). Germline V CDR1 and CDR2: LNHDA, SQIVND (reference sequence). The V gene lost 3 bases and the J gene lost 4 bases, with 15 bases spanning the gap. The CDR3 spans 16 residues. This CDR3 is CASSINGGMSTGELFF. The CDR3 DNA is TGTGCCAGTAGTATTAACGGGGGTATGTCCACCGGGGAGCTGTTTTTT.

The CDR3 region has the DNA TGTGCCAGCAGAAAACGGGGGGGCGAAAAACTGTTTTTT. Encoded protein: CASRKRGGEKLFF. This chain joins TRBV6-6 and TRBJ1-4; tentatively, D is TRBD1 (6 bases). The V end lost 6 bases, the J end lost 8 bases, and 13 bases lay between the germline ends. The germline V gene has CDR1 MNHNY and CDR2 SVGAGI (reference sequence). This CDR3 has 13 residues.

The chain joins TRBV4-3 to TRBJ2-1; possibly TRBD2 for D (5 bases). The germline gives CDR1 LGHNA, CDR2 YSLEER. This CDR3 has 17 amino acids. Trimming removed 1 base at V and 0 bases at J, with 13 bases between. This CDR3 reads CASSQAAGVSSYNEQFF. The CDR3, as DNA: TGCGCCAGCAGCCAAGCTGCCGGGGTGAGCTCCTACAATGAGCAGTTCTTC.

The V and J genes are TRBV14 and TRBJ2-3; D is possibly TRBD1 (6 bases). CDR3 length: 16 amino acids. V was clipped by 2 bases and J by 0 bases, with 12 bases between them. Germline V lookup: CDR1 SGHDN, CDR2 FVKESK. This CDR3 is CASSQSGHLSTDTQYF. CDR3 DNA sequence: TGTGCCAGCAGCCAATCGGGACACCTAAGCACAGATACGCAGTATTTT.

The chain couples TRBV6-1 to TRBJ2-1, with no clear D. The CDR3 totals 16 residues. CDR1 is MNHNS, CDR2 SASEGT, per germline. Between the trimmed V and J ends, which lost 4 bases and 0 bases, there was a span of 13 bases. The CDR3 loop reads CASSVGVSRSYNEQFF. The CDR3 coding sequence is TGTGCCAGCAGTGTTGGGGTTAGCCGCTCCTACAATGAGCAGTTCTTC.

The chain couples TRBV9 to TRBJ2-3; TRBD1 matches at 7 bases. The CDR3 consists of 15 residues. After removal of 3 bases from V and 1 base from J, the junction contained 5 bases not matched to a gene. Germline V gene sequence: CDR1 SGDLS, CDR2 YYNGEE. DNA of the CDR3: TGTGCCAGCAGCGCTAGGGGGACAGGCACAGATACGCAGTATTTT. It codes for CASSARGTGTDTQYF.

J is TRBJ2-3 and V is TRBV5-1; 9 bases map to TRBD2. Trimming cost V 1 base and J 3 bases; bases outside gene matches: 3. Germline V gives CDR1 SGHRS, CDR2 YFSETQ. CDR3 length equals 15 residues. In DNA form, the CDR3 reads TGCGCCAGCAGCTTGAGCGGGGGGATTACAGATACGCAGTATTTT. Translating gives CASSLSGGITDTQYF. The whole variable domain, filled in from reference TRBV5-1 and TRBJ2-3, reads KAGVTQTPRYLIKTRGQQVTLSCSPISGHRSVSWYQQTPGQGLQFLFEYFSETQRNKGNFPGRFSGRQFSNSRSEMNVSTLELGDSALYLCASSLSGGITDTQYFGPGTRLTVL.

The chain combines TRBV2 with TRBJ2-3, with D possibly matching TRBD2 (5 bases). V shed 4 bases and J shed 5 bases, with 10 bases lying between them. The CDR3 sequence is 13 residues long. Per the germline V gene, CDR1 is SNHLY and CDR2 is FYNNEI. The CDR3: CASSAFREDTQYF. The CDR3 DNA reads as TGTGCCAGCAGTGCCTTTCGGGAAGATACGCAGTATTTT.

This chain links TRBV7-2 with TRBJ2-3, with D possibly being TRBD2 (6 bases). Looked up from germline, CDR1 is SGHTA and CDR2 is FQGNSA. The CDR3 is made up of 15 amino acids. Trimming removed 1 base at V and 6 bases at J, with 14 bases between. The CDR3 nucleotides are TGTGCCAGCAGCTTAGGCGGGGTAGCACGGGATACGCAGTATTTT. Its translation is CASSLGGVARDTQYF. The entire variable domain, with the rest obtained from reference TRBV7-2 and TRBJ2-3, is as follows: GAGVSQSPSNKVTEKGKDVELRCDPISGHTALYWYRQSLGQGLEFLIYFQGNSAPDKSGLPSDRFSAERTGGSVSTLTIQRTQQEDSAVYLCASSLGGVARDTQYFGPGTRLTVL.